A single count supports the clone carrying this T cell receptor (beta chain). No antigen is known for it. The PCR contained 60 Vbeta and 13 Jbeta primers. The table came from immunoSEQ multiplex PCR; TCRdb's copy has only in-frame clones and leaves some out. The sample lists hundreds of thousands of clones; 65% to 90% were seen once. This record comes from a study of cytomegalovirus exposure and HLA in healthy donors. Study-level results: Some TCR beta chains (roughly 150 of them) were listed as cytomegalovirus-associated. Presence/absence analyses supposed approximately even sequencing depth among donors. A previous analysis found most TCR beta V segments productive roughly 87% or roughly 30% of the time.

The germline V and J ends were trimmed by 5 bases and 1 base, with 11 bases remaining between them. This CDR3 spans 14 amino acids. CDR1 is SGHAT, CDR2 FQNNGV, per germline. The clonotype comes from a girl aged 10 to 17 in good health and CMV-seronegative. The V and J genes are TRBV11-2 and TRBJ1-1; D is ambiguous. Sequencing used PBMCs. The DNA of the CDR3 is TGTGCCAGCAGCCTATCACAGACGAACACTGAAGCTTTCTTT. It encodes CASSLSQTNTEAFF. The whole variable domain, remainder taken from reference TRBV11-2 and TRBJ1-1, is EAGVAQSPRYKIIEKRQSVAFWCNPISGHATLYWYQQILGQGPKLLIQFQNNGVVDDSQLPKDRFSAERLKGVDSTLKIQPAKLEDSAVYLCASSLSQTNTEAFFGQGTRLTVV.